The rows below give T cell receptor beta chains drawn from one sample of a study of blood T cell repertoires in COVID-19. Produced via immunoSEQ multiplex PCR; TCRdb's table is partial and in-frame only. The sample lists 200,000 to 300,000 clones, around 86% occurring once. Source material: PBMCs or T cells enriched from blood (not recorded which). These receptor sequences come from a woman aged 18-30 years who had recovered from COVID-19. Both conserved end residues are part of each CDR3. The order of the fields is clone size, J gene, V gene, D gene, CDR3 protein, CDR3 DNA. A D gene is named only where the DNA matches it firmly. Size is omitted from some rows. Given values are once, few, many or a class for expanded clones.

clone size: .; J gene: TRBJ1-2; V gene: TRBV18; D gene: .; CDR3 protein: CASSDSYGYTF; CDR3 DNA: TGTGCCAGCTCGGACAGCTATGGCTACACCTTC
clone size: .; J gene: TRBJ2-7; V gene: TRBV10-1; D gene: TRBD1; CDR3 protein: CASSGPGQGYEQYF; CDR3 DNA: TGCGCCAGCAGTGGCCCGGGACAGGGCTACGAGCAGTACTTC
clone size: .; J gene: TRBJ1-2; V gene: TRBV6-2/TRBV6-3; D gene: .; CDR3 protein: CASSYSLQNGYTF; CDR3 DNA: TGTGCCAGCAGTTACTCGCTCCAGAATGGCTACACCTTC
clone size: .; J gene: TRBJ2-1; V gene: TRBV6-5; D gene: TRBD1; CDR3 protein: CASSYSTGYNEQFF; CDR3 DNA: TGTGCCAGCAGTTACTCGACAGGGTACAATGAGCAGTTCTTC
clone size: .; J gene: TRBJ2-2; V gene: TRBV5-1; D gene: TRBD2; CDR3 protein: CASSRGREGNTGELFF; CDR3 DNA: TGCGCCAGCAGCCGGGGCAGGGAGGGGAACACCGGGGAGCTGTTTTTT
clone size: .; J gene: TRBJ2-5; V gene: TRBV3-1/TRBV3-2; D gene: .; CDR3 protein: CASSHPRGSTRETQYF; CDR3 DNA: TGTGCCAGCAGCCACCCGCGGGGTTCCACGAGAGAGACCCAGTACTTC
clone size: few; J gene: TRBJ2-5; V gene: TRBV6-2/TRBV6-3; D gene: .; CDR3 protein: CASSYSRVGETQYF; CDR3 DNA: TGTGCCAGCAGTTACTCGAGGGTGGGGGAGACCCAGTACTTC
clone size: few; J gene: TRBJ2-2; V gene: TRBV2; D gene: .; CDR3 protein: CASTPDTTGELFF; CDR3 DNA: TGTGCCAGCACCCCGGACACAACCGGGGAGCTGTTTTTT
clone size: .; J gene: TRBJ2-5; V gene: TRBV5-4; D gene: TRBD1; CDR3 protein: CASSPRQGARETQYF; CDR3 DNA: TGTGCCAGCAGCCCTCGACAGGGGGCGAGAGAGACCCAGTACTTC
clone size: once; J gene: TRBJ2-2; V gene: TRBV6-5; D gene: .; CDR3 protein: CASRPRAGVTGELFF; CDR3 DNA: TGTGCCAGCAGACCCCGGGCAGGGGTCACCGGGGAGCTGTTTTTT
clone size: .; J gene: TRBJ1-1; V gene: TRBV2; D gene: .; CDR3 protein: CASSERRRIDTEAFF; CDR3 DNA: TGTGCCAGCAGTGAAAGGCGGAGGATAGACACTGAAGCTTTCTTT
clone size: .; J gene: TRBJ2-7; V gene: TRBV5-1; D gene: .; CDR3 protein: CASSLEGQGPYPGEQYF; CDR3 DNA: TGCGCCAGCAGCTTGGAGGGTCAGGGGCCTTATCCGGGCGAGCAGTACTTC
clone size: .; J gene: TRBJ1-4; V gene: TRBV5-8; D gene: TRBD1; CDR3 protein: CASSLQGATNEKLFF; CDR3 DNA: TGTGCCAGCAGCTTGCAGGGGGCAACTAATGAAAAACTGTTTTTT
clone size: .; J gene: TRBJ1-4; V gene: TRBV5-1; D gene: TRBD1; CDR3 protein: CASSSEQTGSGEKLFF; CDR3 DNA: TGCGCCAGCAGCTCGGAACAGACAGGGTCCGGTGAAAAACTGTTTTTT
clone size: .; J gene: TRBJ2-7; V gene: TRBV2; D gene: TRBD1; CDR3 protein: CASRRGQASYEQYF; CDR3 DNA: TGTGCCAGCAGGAGGGGACAGGCATCCTACGAGCAGTACTTC
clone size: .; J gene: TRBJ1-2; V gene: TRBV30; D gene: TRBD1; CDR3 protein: CAWSTGDNYGYTF; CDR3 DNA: TGTGCCTGGAGCACAGGGGACAACTATGGCTACACCTTC
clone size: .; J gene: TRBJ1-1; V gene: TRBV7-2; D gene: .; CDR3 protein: CASSLASRHTEAFF; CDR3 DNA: TGTGCCAGCAGCTTAGCGAGCAGGCACACTGAAGCTTTCTTT
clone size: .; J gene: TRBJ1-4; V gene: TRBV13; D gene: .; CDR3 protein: CASSLRATNEKLFF; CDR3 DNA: TGTGCCAGCAGCTTACGGGCAACTAATGAAAAACTGTTTTTT
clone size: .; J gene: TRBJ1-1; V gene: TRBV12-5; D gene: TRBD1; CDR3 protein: CASGSGDSAVDTEAFF; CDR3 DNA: TGTGCTAGTGGTTCGGGGGACAGCGCCGTTGACACTGAAGCTTTCTTT
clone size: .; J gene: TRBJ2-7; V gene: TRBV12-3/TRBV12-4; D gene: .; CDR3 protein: CASSLRVEYEQYF; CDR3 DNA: TGTGCCAGCAGTTTACGAGTCGAGTACGAGCAGTACTTC
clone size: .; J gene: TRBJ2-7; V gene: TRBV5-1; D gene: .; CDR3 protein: CASSLAQGPYEQYF; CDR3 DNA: TGCGCCAGCAGCTTGGCCCAGGGGCCCTACGAGCAGTACTTC
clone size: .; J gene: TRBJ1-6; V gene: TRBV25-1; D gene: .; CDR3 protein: CATSYSDRPGSPLHF; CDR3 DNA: TGTGCCACCTCATATTCAGACAGGCCAGGATCACCCCTCCACTTT
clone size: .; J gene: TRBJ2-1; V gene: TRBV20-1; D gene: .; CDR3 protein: CSARLFNEQFF; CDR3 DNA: TGCAGTGCTAGGCTATTCAATGAGCAGTTCTTC
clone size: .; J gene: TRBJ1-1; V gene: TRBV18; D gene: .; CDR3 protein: CASSPPGRDTEAFF; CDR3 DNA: TGTGCCAGCTCACCACCGGGGAGAGACACTGAAGCTTTCTTT
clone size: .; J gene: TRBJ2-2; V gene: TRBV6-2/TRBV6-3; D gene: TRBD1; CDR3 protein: CASSIQGAGTGELFF; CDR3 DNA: TGTGCCAGCAGTATACAGGGGGCCGGCACCGGGGAGCTGTTTTTT